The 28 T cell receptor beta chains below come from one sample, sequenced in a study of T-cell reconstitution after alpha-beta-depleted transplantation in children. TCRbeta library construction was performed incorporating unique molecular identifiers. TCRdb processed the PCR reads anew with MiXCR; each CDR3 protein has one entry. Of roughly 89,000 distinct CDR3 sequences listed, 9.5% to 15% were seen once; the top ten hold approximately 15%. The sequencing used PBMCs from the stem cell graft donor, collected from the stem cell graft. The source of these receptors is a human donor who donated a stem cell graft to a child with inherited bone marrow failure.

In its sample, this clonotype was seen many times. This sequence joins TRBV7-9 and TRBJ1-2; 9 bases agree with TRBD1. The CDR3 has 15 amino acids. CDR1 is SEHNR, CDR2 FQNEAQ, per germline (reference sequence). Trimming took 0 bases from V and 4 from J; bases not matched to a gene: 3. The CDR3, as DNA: TGTGCCAGCAGCTTAGCCGGGACAGGGATCTATGGCTACACCTTC. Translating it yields CASSLAGTGIYGYTF.

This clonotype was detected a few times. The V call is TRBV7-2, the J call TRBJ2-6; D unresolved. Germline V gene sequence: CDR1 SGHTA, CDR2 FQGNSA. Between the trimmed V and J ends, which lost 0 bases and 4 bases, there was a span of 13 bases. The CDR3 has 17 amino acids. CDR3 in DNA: TGTGCCAGCAGCTTAGCAGGAACACTCCGGGGGGCCAACGTCCTGACTTTC. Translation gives CASSLAGTLRGANVLTF.

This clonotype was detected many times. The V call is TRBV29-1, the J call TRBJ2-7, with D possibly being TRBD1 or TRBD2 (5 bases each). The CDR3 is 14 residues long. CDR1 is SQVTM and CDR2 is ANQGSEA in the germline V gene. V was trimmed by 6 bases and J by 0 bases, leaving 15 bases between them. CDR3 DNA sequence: TGCAGCGTACTCGGGACGCCGACCTCCTACGAGCAGTACTTC. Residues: CSVLGTPTSYEQYF.

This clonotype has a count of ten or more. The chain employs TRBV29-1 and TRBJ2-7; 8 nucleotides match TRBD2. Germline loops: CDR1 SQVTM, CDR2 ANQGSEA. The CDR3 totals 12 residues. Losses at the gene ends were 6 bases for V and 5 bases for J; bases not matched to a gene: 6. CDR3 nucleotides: TGCAGCGTCTCCAGCGGGAGACACGAGCAGTACTTC. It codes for CSVSSGRHEQYF.

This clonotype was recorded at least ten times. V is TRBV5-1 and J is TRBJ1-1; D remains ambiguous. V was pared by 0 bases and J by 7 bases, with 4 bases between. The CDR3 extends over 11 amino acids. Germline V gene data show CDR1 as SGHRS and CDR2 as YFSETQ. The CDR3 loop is CASSLAGEAFF. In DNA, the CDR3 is TGCGCCAGCAGCTTGGCAGGTGAAGCTTTCTTT.

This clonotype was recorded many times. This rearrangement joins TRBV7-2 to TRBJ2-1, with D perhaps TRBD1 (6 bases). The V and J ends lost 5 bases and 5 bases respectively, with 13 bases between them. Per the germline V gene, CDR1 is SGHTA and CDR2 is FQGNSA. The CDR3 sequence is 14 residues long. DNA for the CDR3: TGTGCCAGCAGCCTAGACAGGTTCCACAATGAGCAGTTCTTC. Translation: CASSLDRFHNEQFF.

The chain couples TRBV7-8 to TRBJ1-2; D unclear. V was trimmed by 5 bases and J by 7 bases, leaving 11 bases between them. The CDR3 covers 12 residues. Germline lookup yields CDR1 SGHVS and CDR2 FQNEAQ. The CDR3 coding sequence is TGTGCCAGCAGCCCAGAGTCGGGTGGCTACACCTTC. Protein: CASSPESGGYTF.

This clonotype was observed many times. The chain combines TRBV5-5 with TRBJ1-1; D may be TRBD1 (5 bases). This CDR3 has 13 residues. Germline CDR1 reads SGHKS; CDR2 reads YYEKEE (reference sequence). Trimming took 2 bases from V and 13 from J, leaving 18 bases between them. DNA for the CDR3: TGTGCCAGCAGCTTAGGCAGGGCCGTCGAGGATTTCTTT. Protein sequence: CASSLGRAVEDFF.

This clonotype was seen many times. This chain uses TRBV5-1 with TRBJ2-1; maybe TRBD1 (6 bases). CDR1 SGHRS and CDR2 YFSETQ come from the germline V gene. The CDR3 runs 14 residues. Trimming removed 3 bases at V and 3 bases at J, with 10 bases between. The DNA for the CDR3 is TGCGCCAGCAGCTCGGACAGAAGCTACAATGAGCAGTTCTTC. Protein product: CASSSDRSYNEQFF. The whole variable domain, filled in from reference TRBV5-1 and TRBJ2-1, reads KAGVTQTPRYLIKTRGQQVTLSCSPISGHRSVSWYQQTPGQGLQFLFEYFSETQRNKGNFPGRFSGRQFSNSRSEMNVSTLELGDSALYLCASSSDRSYNEQFFGPGTRLTVL.

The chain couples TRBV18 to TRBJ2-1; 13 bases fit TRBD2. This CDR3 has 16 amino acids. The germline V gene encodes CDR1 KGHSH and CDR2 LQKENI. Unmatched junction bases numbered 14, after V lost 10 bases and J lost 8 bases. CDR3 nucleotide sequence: TGTGCCATCTCGCCGAAGACTAGCGGGAGGTATTATGAGCAGTTCTTC. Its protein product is CAISPKTSGRYYEQFF.

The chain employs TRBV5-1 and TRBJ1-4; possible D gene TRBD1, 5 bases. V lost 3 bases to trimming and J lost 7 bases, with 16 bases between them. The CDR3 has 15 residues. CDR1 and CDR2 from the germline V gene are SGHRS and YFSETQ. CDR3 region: CASSWSDHGGEKLFF. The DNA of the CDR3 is TGCGCCAGCAGCTGGAGCGACCACGGGGGTGAAAAACTGTTTTTT.

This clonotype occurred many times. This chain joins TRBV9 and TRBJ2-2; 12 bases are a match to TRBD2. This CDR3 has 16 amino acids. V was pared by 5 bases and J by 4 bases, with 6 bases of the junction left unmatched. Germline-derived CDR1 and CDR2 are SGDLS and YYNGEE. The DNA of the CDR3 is TGTGCCAGCAGTCTGACTAGCGGGAGTGCCACCGGGGAGCTGTTTTTT. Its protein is CASSLTSGSATGELFF.

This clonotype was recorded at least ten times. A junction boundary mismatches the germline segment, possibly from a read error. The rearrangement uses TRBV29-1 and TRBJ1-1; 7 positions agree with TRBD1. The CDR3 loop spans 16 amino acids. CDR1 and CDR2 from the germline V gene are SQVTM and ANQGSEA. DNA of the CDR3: TGCAGCGTTGAGACCAGGGGGAGCCCAGGGGTGACCTTGTTGGGCTTT. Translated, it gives CSVETRGSPGVTLLGF.

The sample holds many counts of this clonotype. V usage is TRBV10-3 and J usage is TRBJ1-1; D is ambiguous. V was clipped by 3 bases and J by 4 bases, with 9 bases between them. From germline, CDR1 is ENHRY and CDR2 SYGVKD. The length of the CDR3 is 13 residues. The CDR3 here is CAISEGSVTEAFF. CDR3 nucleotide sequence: TGTGCCATCAGTGAAGGGTCAGTCACTGAAGCTTTCTTT.

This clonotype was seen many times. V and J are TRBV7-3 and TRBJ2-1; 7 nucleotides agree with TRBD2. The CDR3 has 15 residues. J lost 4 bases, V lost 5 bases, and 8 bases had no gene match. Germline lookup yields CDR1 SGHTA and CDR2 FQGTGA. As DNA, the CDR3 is TGTGCCAGCAGCGCATATGGGCGGGAGTACAATGAGCAGTTCTTC. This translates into CASSAYGREYNEQFF.

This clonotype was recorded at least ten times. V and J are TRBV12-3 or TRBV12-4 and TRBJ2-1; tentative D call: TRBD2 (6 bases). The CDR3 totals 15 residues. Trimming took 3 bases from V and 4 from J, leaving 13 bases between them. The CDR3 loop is CASSFWGTDYNEQFF. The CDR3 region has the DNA TGTGCCAGCAGTTTTTGGGGGACTGATTACAATGAGCAGTTCTTC.

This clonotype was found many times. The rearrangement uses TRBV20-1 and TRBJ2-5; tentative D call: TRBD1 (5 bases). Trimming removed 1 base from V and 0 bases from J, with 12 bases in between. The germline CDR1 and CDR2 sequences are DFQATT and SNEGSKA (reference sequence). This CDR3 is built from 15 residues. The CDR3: CSARGGWPDQETQYF. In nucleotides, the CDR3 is TGCAGTGCTAGAGGGGGCTGGCCGGACCAAGAGACCCAGTACTTC.

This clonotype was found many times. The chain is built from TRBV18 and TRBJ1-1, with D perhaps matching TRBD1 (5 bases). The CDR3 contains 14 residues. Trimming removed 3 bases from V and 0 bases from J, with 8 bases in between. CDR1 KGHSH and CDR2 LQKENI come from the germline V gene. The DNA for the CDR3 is TGTGCCAGCTCACCCAGGGCCATGAACACTGAAGCTTTCTTT. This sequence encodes CASSPRAMNTEAFF.

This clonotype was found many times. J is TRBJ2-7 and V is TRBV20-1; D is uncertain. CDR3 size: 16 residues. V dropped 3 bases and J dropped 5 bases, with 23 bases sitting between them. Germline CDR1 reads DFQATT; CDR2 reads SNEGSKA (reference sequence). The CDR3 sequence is CSASTETRWLADEQYF. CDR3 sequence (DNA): TGCAGTGCTAGCACAGAGACCCGTTGGCTTGCCGACGAGCAGTACTTC.

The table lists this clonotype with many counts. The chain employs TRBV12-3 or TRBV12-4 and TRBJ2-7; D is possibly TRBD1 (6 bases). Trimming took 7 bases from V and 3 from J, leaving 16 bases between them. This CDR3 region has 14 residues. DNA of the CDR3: TGTGCCAGCACCACAGGGAGTGACTTCTACGAGCAGTACTTC. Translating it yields CASTTGSDFYEQYF.

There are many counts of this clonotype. CDR3 DNA sequence: TGTGCCAGCAGCCCCCAACAGGGGGGCACTGAAGCTTTCTTT. It encodes CASSPQQGGTEAFF. The genes are TRBV7-2 and TRBJ1-1, with 8 bases lining up with TRBD1. Germline V gives CDR1 SGHTA, CDR2 FQGNSA. This CDR3 spans 14 amino acids. Germline trimming cut 5 bases from V and 4 bases from J; bases unmatched to any gene: 6.

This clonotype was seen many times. The chain's CDR3 is CASISGGAGRNEQFF. CDR3 coding DNA: TGTGCCAGCATTTCGGGAGGAGCAGGTAGGAATGAGCAGTTCTTC. This sequence joins TRBV3-1 and TRBJ2-1; 7 bases fit TRBD2. The germline V gene has CDR1 LGHDT and CDR2 YNNKEL (reference sequence). V was clipped by 7 bases and J by 7 bases; unmatched bases: 13. This CDR3 spans 15 amino acids.

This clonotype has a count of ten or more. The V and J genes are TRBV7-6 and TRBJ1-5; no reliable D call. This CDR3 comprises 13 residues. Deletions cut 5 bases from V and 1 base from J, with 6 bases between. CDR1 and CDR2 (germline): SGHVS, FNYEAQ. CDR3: CASSLDSNQPQHF. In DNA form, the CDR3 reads TGTGCCAGCAGCCTAGACAGCAATCAGCCCCAGCATTTT.

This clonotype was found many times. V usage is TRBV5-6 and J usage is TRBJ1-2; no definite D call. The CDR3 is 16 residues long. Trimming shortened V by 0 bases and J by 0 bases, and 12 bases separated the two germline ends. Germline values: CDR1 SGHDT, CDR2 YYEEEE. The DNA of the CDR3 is TGTGCCAGCAGCTTGGAAAGGCCACGAACTAACTATGGCTACACCTTC. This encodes CASSLERPRTNYGYTF.

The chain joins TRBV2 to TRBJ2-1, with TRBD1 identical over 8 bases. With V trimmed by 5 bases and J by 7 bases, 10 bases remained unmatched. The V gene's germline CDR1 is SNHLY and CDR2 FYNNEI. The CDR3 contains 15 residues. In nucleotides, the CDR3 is TGTGCCAGCAGTCCCTACGCAGGGGGCTCAAATGAGCAGTTCTTC. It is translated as CASSPYAGGSNEQFF.

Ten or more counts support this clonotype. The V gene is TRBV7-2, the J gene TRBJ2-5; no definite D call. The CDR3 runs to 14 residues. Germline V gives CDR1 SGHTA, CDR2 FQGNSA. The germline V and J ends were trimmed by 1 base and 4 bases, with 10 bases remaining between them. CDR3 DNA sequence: TGTGCCAGCAGCTTAGGTCGTACTTTAGAGACCCAGTACTTC. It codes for CASSLGRTLETQYF.

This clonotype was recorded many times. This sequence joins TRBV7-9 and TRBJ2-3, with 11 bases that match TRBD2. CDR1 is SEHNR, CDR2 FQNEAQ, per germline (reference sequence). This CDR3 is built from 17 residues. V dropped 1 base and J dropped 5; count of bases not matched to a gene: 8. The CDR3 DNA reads TGTGCCAGCAGCTTAGGACAGGTTGGACTAGCGGGAGATACGCAGTATTTT. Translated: CASSLGQVGLAGDTQYF.

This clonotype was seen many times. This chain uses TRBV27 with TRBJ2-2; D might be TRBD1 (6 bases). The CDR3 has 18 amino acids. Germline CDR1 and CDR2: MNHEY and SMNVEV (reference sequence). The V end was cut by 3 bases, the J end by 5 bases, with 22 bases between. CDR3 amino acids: CASSFGPGQKYYTGELFF. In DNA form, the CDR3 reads TGTGCCAGCAGTTTCGGTCCAGGACAGAAATATTATACCGGGGAGCTGTTTTTT.